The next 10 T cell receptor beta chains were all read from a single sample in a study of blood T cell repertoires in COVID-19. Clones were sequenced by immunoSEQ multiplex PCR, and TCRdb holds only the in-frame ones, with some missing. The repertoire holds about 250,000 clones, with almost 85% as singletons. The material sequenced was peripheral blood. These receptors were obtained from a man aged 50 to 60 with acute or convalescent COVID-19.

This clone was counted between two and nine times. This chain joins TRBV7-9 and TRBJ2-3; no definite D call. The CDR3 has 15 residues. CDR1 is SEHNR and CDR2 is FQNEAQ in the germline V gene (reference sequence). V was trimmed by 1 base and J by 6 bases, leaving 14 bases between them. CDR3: CASSLVLAESDTQYF. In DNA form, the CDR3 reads TGTGCCAGCAGCTTAGTATTAGCTGAATCCGATACGCAGTATTTT.

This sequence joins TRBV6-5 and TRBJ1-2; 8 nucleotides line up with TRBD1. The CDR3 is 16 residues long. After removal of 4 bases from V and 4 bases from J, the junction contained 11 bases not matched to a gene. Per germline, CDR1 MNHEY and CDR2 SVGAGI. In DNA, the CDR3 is TGTGCCAGCAGTTTCCCCGGGACAGGCCCACGCTATGGCTACACCTTC. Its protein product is CASSFPGTGPRYGYTF.

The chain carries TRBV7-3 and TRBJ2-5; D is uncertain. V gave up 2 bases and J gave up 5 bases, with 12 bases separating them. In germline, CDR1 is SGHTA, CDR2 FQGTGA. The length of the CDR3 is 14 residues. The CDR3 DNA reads TGTGCCAGCAGCTTATCGTCCGGGTCGGAGACCCAGTACTTC. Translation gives CASSLSSGSETQYF.

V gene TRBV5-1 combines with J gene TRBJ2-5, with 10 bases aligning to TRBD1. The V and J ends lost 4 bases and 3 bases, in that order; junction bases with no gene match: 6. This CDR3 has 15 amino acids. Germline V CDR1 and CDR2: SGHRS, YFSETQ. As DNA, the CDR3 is TGCGCCAGCAGCCGACAGGGGGCGCACGAAGAGACCCAGTACTTC. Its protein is CASSRQGAHEETQYF.

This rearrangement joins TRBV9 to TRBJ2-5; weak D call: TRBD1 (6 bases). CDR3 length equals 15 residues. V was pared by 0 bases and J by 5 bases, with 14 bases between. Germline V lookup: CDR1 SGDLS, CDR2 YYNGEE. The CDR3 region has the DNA TGTGCCAGCAGCGTAGCCCCGGACAGAGATGAGACCCAGTACTTC. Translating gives CASSVAPDRDETQYF.

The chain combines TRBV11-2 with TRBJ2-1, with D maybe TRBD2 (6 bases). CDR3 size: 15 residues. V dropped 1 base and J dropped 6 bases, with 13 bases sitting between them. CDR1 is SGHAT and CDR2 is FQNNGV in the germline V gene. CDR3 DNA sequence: TGTGCCAGCAGCTTAGGCCTCGGGGGAAGCAATGAGCAGTTCTTC. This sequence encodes CASSLGLGGSNEQFF.

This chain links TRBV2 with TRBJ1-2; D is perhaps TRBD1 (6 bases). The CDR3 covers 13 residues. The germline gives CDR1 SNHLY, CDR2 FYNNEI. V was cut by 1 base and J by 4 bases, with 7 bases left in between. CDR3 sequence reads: CASSEDRVYGYTF. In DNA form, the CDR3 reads TGTGCCAGCAGTGAAGACAGGGTCTATGGCTACACCTTC.

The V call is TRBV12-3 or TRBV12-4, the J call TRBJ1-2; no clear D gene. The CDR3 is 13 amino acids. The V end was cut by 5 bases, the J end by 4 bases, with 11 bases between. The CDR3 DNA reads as TGTGCCAGCAGTGTCGGGAGCGTCTATGGCTACACCTTC. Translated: CASSVGSVYGYTF.

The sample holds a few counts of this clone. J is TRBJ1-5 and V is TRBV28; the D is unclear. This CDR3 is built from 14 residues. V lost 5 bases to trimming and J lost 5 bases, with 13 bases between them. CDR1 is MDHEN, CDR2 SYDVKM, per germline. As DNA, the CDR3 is TGTGCCAGCAGTCGCTCCCAGGAGGATCAGCCCCAGCATTTT. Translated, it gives CASSRSQEDQPQHF.

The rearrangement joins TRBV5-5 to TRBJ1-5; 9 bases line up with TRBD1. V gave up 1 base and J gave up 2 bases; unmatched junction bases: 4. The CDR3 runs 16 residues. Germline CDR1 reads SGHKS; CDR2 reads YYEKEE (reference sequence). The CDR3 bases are TGTGCCAGCAGCTTGACAGGGGGCTTGGGCAATCAGCCCCAGCATTTT. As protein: CASSLTGGLGNQPQHF.